Each of the 21 T cell receptor beta chains below was sequenced from the same sample in a study of blood T cell repertoires in COVID-19. Using immunoSEQ multiplex PCR, the repertoire was profiled, and TCRdb retains in-frame clones only, with some absent. The data show roughly 80,000 clones, with under 80% seen just once and around 9.5% held by the top ten. Sequencing input: peripheral blood. The receptor source for this set is a human donor in a cohort sampled during active COVID-19.

V usage is TRBV21-1 and J usage is TRBJ2-7; the DNA was not used to check the table's D call, TRBD1. TRBV21-1 is designated a pseudogene. The CDR3 is 12 amino acids. The CDR3, as DNA: TGTGCCAGCAGCAAAACAATCTACGAGCAGTACTTC. Protein sequence: CASSKTIYEQYF.

The CDR3 here is CASSLTAGDYGYTF. As DNA, the CDR3 is TGCGCCAGCAGCTTGACGGCAGGGGACTATGGCTACACCTTC. The chain couples TRBV5-1 to TRBJ1-2; tentative D call: TRBD1 (6 bases). The germline CDR1 and CDR2 sequences are SGHRS and YFSETQ. V gave up 1 base and J gave up 3 bases, with 10 bases separating them. CDR3 size: 14 residues.

V gene TRBV5-1 combines with J gene TRBJ2-3, with TRBD2 as a possible D gene (7 bases). Trimming removed 0 bases from V and 11 bases from J, with 16 bases in between. The CDR3 totals 14 residues. The germline V gene encodes CDR1 SGHRS and CDR2 YFSETQ. The CDR3, as DNA: TGCGCCAGCAGCTTGGAGGGGGGGTCCTTGGTGCAGTATTTT. Translated: CASSLEGGSLVQYF.

The CDR3 DNA follows: TGTGCCAGCAGCGTGTCAGGGGAAGGATACGAGCAGTACTTC. Its translation: CASSVSGEGYEQYF. The rearrangement joins TRBV9 to TRBJ2-7; D may be TRBD1 (6 bases). Germline CDR1 is SGDLS and CDR2 is YYNGEE. This CDR3 comprises 14 residues. The V and J ends lost 2 bases and 4 bases respectively, with 13 bases between them.

This clone was seen more than once but under ten times. The V call is TRBV11-3, the J call TRBJ1-1, with D perhaps TRBD1 (5 bases). CDR3 size: 17 residues. Trimming cost V 7 bases and J 5 bases, with 26 bases left between them. Germline assignment: CDR1 SGHNT and CDR2 YENEEA. The CDR3 nucleotides are TGTGCCAGCACCCGATGGGGGGGAATGACAGACGGGACTGAAGCTTTCTTT. Its protein is CASTRWGGMTDGTEAFF.

J is TRBJ2-7 and V is TRBV29-1; 9 bases map to TRBD2. V lost 5 bases and J lost 6; bases outside the gene matches: 11. The germline gives CDR1 SQVTM, CDR2 ANQGSEA. The CDR3 has 14 amino acids. The CDR3 nucleotides read TGCAGCGTTCGGGCGGGGGGGCCGTTGGGCGAGCAGTACTTC. Residues: CSVRAGGPLGEQYF.

V gene TRBV5-1 combines with J gene TRBJ1-4, with a tentative D call TRBD1 (5 bases). Germline CDR1 is SGHRS and CDR2 is YFSETQ. The CDR3 length is 14 residues. Trimming removed 6 bases at V and 7 bases at J, with 16 bases between. CDR3 DNA: TGCGCCAGCACGCAGGGTTCCTCTGGTGAAAAACTGTTTTTT. Translated: CASTQGSSGEKLFF.

The V and J genes are TRBV3-1 (or the pseudogene TRBV3-2) and TRBJ2-1; D might be TRBD2 (6 bases). The V gene's germline CDR1 is LGHDT and CDR2 YNNKEL (reference sequence). The CDR3 extends over 16 amino acids. V shed 4 bases and J shed 12 bases, with 25 bases lying between them. CDR3 sequence (DNA): TGTGCCAGCAGCCTAGGAGGTGGGGGAGGTAAATCCGCGCAGTTCTTC. It is translated as CASSLGGGGGKSAQFF.

The chain uses TRBV4-1 and TRBJ2-5; no firm D call. Trimming took off 1 base at V and 3 bases at J, with 12 bases between the two ends. This CDR3 contains 15 residues. CDR1 is MGHRA, CDR2 YSYEKL, per germline. The CDR3 sequence is CASSQVQLLEETQYF. CDR3 in DNA: TGCGCCAGCAGCCAAGTACAGCTGCTGGAAGAGACCCAGTACTTC.

This clone appeared a single time. The chain employs TRBV7-2 and TRBJ2-1, with a weak D call TRBD2 (6 bases). Germline V gene sequence: CDR1 SGHTA, CDR2 FQGNSA. The V end was cut by 5 bases, the J end by 0 bases, with 11 bases between. The CDR3 runs 15 residues. The CDR3 nucleotides are TGTGCCAGCAGCCGCACCGGGAGCTCCTACAATGAGCAGTTCTTC. Its protein is CASSRTGSSYNEQFF.

J is TRBJ1-1 and V is TRBV27, with TRBD1 matching over 8 bases. CDR3 length: 13 residues. Germline CDR1 reads MNHEY; CDR2 reads SMNVEV (reference sequence). Trimming took 3 bases from V and 4 from J; bases not matched to a gene: 1. CDR3 amino acids: CASSFQGATEAFF. The DNA of the CDR3 is TGTGCCAGCAGTTTTCAGGGGGCCACTGAAGCTTTCTTT.

V and J are TRBV11-2 and TRBJ1-3, with 8 bases fitting TRBD1. CDR1 SGHAT and CDR2 FQNNGV come from the germline V gene. This CDR3 spans 15 amino acids. Losses at the gene ends were 5 bases for V and 4 bases for J; bases not matched to a gene: 7. CDR3 in DNA: TGTGCCAGCAGCACCCCCCGGACAGGGGGAAACACCATATATTTT. This translates into CASSTPRTGGNTIYF. Based on the CDR3 plus reference TRBV11-2 and TRBJ1-3, the full variable domain is EAGVAQSPRYKIIEKRQSVAFWCNPISGHATLYWYQQILGQGPKLLIQFQNNGVVDDSQLPKDRFSAERLKGVDSTLKIQPAKLEDSAVYLCASSTPRTGGNTIYFGEGSWLTVV.

The genes are TRBV4-3 and TRBJ2-2; 9 bases fit TRBD2. The CDR3 loop spans 18 amino acids. The V segment lost 0 bases and the J segment 1 base; nucleotides outside the gene matches: 6. The V gene's germline CDR1 is LGHNA and CDR2 YSLEER. The CDR3 bases are TGCGCCAGCAGCCAAGAGGCTAGCGGGATACTGAACACCGGGGAGCTGTTTTTT. Encoded protein: CASSQEASGILNTGELFF.

This chain uses TRBV7-2 with TRBJ2-7, with D unclear. Germline V gene data show CDR1 as SGHTA and CDR2 as FQGNSA. The CDR3 length is 14 residues. Trimming left V 5 bases short and J 0 bases short, with 11 bases between. This CDR3 reads CASSPRPSSYEQYF. The CDR3, as DNA: TGTGCCAGCAGCCCCCGCCCGAGCTCCTACGAGCAGTACTTC.

Here the CDR3 DNA reads TGTGCCAGCAGTGTTTTTAGCGGGAACCCCACAGATACGCAGTATTTT. This codes for CASSVFSGNPTDTQYF. V usage is TRBV6-1 and J usage is TRBJ2-3, with 8 positions matching TRBD2. Looked up from germline, CDR1 is MNHNS and CDR2 is SASEGT. Unmatched junction bases numbered 8, after V lost 4 bases and J lost 2 bases. CDR3 length: 16 residues.

The rearrangement links TRBV19 to TRBJ1-5, with 11 bases fitting TRBD1. V gave up 4 bases and J gave up 6 bases; unmatched junction bases: 2. The CDR3 has 14 amino acids. Germline CDR1 reads LNHDA; CDR2 reads SQIVND (reference sequence). CDR3 DNA sequence: TGTGCCAGTAGTACCGGACAGGGGGCTCAGCCCCAGCATTTT. Protein product: CASSTGQGAQPQHF.

V usage is TRBV6-1 and J usage is TRBJ2-7, with D perhaps matching TRBD1 (6 bases). V lost 1 base and J 6 bases, leaving 13 bases between the germline ends. The CDR3 covers 14 residues. Germline V gene data show CDR1 as MNHNS and CDR2 as SASEGT. The CDR3 sequence is CASSEGTGFFEQYF. CDR3 DNA: TGTGCCAGCAGTGAAGGCACAGGGTTTTTCGAGCAGTACTTC.

In this sample, this clone turned up a few times. This sequence joins TRBV10-3 and TRBJ2-1; D gene unclear. With 6 bases removed from V and 9 bases from J, the gap between germline ends came to 15 bases. CDR3 length equals 13 residues. Germline V gene sequence: CDR1 ENHRY, CDR2 SYGVKD. This chain's CDR3 is CAIRSTSLGEQFF. For the CDR3, the DNA is TGTGCCATCAGATCGACATCATTGGGTGAGCAGTTCTTC.

V and J are TRBV19 and TRBJ1-1, with 7 bases fitting TRBD1. Germline CDR1 is LNHDA and CDR2 is SQIVND (reference sequence). With 1 base clipped from V and 1 base from J, the junction kept 3 bases outside the gene matches. CDR3 length: 15 residues. The CDR3 DNA sequence: TGTGCCAGTAGTATAGTTCCAGGGGGGAACACTGAAGCTTTCTTT. Amino acids: CASSIVPGGNTEAFF. Full variable domain (rest looked up from reference TRBV19 and TRBJ1-1): DGGITQSPKYLFRKEGQNVTLSCEQNLNHDAMYWYRQDPGQGLRLIYYSQIVNDFQKGDIAEGYSVSREKKESFPLTVTSAQKNPTAFYLCASSIVPGGNTEAFFGQGTRLTVV.

The rearrangement joins TRBV15 to TRBJ2-3; 11 bases agree with TRBD2. J lost 2 bases, V lost 0 bases, and 7 bases had no gene match. The CDR3 length is 18 residues. CDR1 and CDR2 from the germline V gene are LNHNV and YYDKDF (reference sequence). Written as DNA, the CDR3 is TGTGCCACCAGCAGAGATTTGGCTAGCGGGAGGTCCACAGATACGCAGTATTTT. This translates into CATSRDLASGRSTDTQYF. Together with reference TRBV15 and TRBJ2-3, the CDR3 gives the full variable domain: DAMVIQNPRYQVTQFGKPVTLSCSQTLNHNVMYWYQQKSSQAPKLLFHYYDKDFNNEADTPDNFQSRRPNTSFCFLDIRSPGLGDTAMYLCATSRDLASGRSTDTQYFGPGTRLTVL.

This chain joins TRBV7-9 and TRBJ2-3; 15 bases align to TRBD2. V lost 5 bases, J lost 4 bases, and 7 bases stayed unmatched. This CDR3 has 17 residues. CDR1 and CDR2 (germline): SEHNR, FQNEAQ (reference sequence). In DNA form, the CDR3 reads TGTGCCAGCAGCCCGTCTGGACTAGCGGGGGGGTCAGATACGCAGTATTTT. Translation: CASSPSGLAGGSDTQYF.